These T cell receptor beta chains were read from a single sample in a study of cytomegalovirus exposure and HLA in healthy donors. Sequencing used immunoSEQ multiplex PCR; TCRdb keeps in-frame clones, though not all of them. The sample has more than 90,000 clones, 65% to 85% seen once. The sequencing sample was made of PBMCs. The receptors stem from a middle-aged man in good health and CMV-seronegative. Each CDR3 is given with its conserved first and last residue. The order of the fields is D gene, clone size, J gene, V gene, CDR3 DNA, CDR3 protein. The D gene is left open where the match is weak. Only some rows state a clone size, as once, few, many or a class for expanded clones.

>.|few|TRBJ1-1|TRBV19
TGTGCCAGTAGTACCGGGTCCTGGAACACTGAAGCTTTCTTT
CASSTGSWNTEAFF
>.|.|TRBJ1-4|TRBV30
TGTGCCTGGAGCCGGAGTAGGGGGTCTAATGAAAAACTGTTTTTT
CAWSRSRGSNEKLFF
>.|.|TRBJ1-6|TRBV11-2
TGTGCCAGCAGCCTATTAAGCTCCTATAATTCACCCCTCCACTTT
CASSLLSSYNSPLHF
>.|.|TRBJ1-1|TRBV5-1
TGCGCCAGCAGCTTCTCTCCGGGGATGAACACTGAAGCTTTCTTT
CASSFSPGMNTEAFF
>.|.|TRBJ1-3|TRBV27
TGTGCCAGCAGTGAGGTCTCTGGAAACACCATATATTTT
CASSEVSGNTIYF
>.|few|TRBJ2-5|TRBV29-1
TGCAGCGGGGTGTTCAGGCAACCCCAAGAGACCCAGTACTTC
CSGVFRQPQETQYF
>.|.|TRBJ2-4|TRBV29-1
TGCAGCGTTGAAGATGGTACTCAAAACATTCAGTACTTC
CSVEDGTQNIQYF
>TRBD2|.|TRBJ2-3|TRBV11-3
TGTGCCAGCAGCTTAGATGAGCGGGGGGGCGGAACAGATACGCAGTATTTT
CASSLDERGGGTDTQYF
>TRBD1|.|TRBJ2-4|TRBV2
TGTGCCAGCAGTGAAAGGGTCGGGACAGGGAAAAACATTCAGTACTTC
CASSERVGTGKNIQYF
>TRBD1|few|TRBJ2-7|TRBV4-1
TGCGCCAGCAGCAAGGGACAGGGGGCCCACGAGCAGTACTTC
CASSKGQGAHEQYF
>.|few|TRBJ1-5|TRBV19
TGTGCCACACGCTCCCAAGGGCGGGGGGTAAGTCAGCCCCAGCATTTT
CATRSQGRGVSQPQHF
>TRBD1|.|TRBJ1-4|TRBV19
TGTGCCAGTAGTCCTTGGACAGGGCAGGTGGCTAATGAAAAACTGTTTTTT
CASSPWTGQVANEKLFF
>TRBD1|.|TRBJ1-4|TRBV7-2
TGTGCCAGCAGCCCGCGGACAGGAATTAATGAAAAACTGTTTTTT
CASSPRTGINEKLFF
>.|.|TRBJ2-7|TRBV30
TGTGCCTGGAGTCGGGAGCCCTACGAGCAGTACTTC
CAWSREPYEQYF
>TRBD2|.|TRBJ2-2|TRBV7-9
TGTGCCAGCAGCTTAGGACTAGCGGGAGACACCGGGGAGCTGTTTTTT
CASSLGLAGDTGELFF
>.|once|TRBJ1-6|TRBV7-2
TGTGCCAGCAGCTTATCAAAGGGGGAAGATTCACCCCTCCACTTT
CASSLSKGEDSPLHF
>.|.|TRBJ1-1|TRBV2
TGTGCCAGCAGTGGGGGGCCACGTGAAGCTTTCTTT
CASSGGPREAFF
>TRBD2|.|TRBJ2-3|TRBV28
TGTGCCAGCAGATTAGCGGGGGTAACAGATACGCAGTATTTT
CASRLAGVTDTQYF
>TRBD2|many|TRBJ2-1|TRBV2
TGTGCCAGCAGGCCTTTAGCGGGAGGTAACAATGAGCAGTTCTTC
CASRPLAGGNNEQFF
>.|.|TRBJ1-1|TRBV18
TGTGCCAGCTCACCTCTCCAAGGAGACACTGAAGCTTTCTTT
CASSPLQGDTEAFF
>.|.|TRBJ2-7|TRBV4-3
TGCGCCAGCAGCCAAGGGACAGACAGGGAGCAGTACTTC
CASSQGTDREQYF
>TRBD2|.|TRBJ2-3|TRBV27
TGTGCCAGCAGTCCCCGGCGGGGGGCCCGCACAGATACGCAGTATTTT
CASSPRRGARTDTQYF
>TRBD1|.|TRBJ2-7|TRBV4-2
TGTGCCAGCAGCCAAGTTACAGGGGGCGCCGAGCAGTACTTC
CASSQVTGGAEQYF
>.|.|TRBJ1-5|TRBV19
TGTGCCAGTAGCATGAACAGGGAGTGGAGCAATCAGCCCCAGCATTTT
CASSMNREWSNQPQHF
>.|.|TRBJ2-7|TRBV18
TGTGCCAGCTCACCACCGTGGGAGAGTCGATACGAGCAGTACTTC
CASSPPWESRYEQYF
>TRBD1|.|TRBJ2-3|TRBV6-5
TGTGCCAGCAGTTACCGACAGGGGAACACAGATACGCAGTATTTT
CASSYRQGNTDTQYF
>.|.|TRBJ1-1|TRBV19
TGTGCCAGTCGGATAACTATGAACACTGAAGCTTTCTTT
CASRITMNTEAFF
>TRBD1|.|TRBJ2-6|TRBV28
TGTGCCAGCAGTGTCAGGGGGCGCGGGAACTCTGGGGCCAACGTCCTGACTTTC
CASSVRGRGNSGANVLTF
>.|.|TRBJ1-5|TRBV28
TGTGCCAGCAGTTTCCCCTATAGCAATCAGCCCCAGCATTTT
CASSFPYSNQPQHF
>TRBD2|.|TRBJ2-1|TRBV18
TGTGCCAGCTCACCGGGACTAGCGGGAGATGAGCAGTTCTTC
CASSPGLAGDEQFF
>.|.|TRBJ2-2|TRBV6-6
TGTGCCAGCAGCGTAAAGCTAGTTTCGAACACCGGGGAGCTGTTTTTT
CASSVKLVSNTGELFF
>TRBD2|.|TRBJ2-5|TRBV7-2
TGTGCCAGCAGCCACGGGGGGGGATACCAAGAGACCCAGTACTTC
CASSHGGGYQETQYF
>TRBD1|.|TRBJ2-5|TRBV7-7
TGTGCTAGCAGAAAAGGGACAGGCCCTGAGACCCAGTACTTC
CASRKGTGPETQYF
>TRBD1|.|TRBJ1-2|TRBV18
TGTGCCAGCTCACCACCCGGACAGGGAGCTAACTATGGCTACACCTTC
CASSPPGQGANYGYTF
>TRBD1|.|TRBJ1-5|TRBV23-1
TGCGCCAGGGACAGGGACCAACAGCCCCAGCATTTT
CARDRDQQPQHF
>.|.|TRBJ2-3|TRBV28
TGTGCCAGCAGTCCTCGTTATACGCAGTATTTT
CASSPRYTQYF
>TRBD1|.|TRBJ1-2|TRBV5-1
TGCGCCAGCAGCCCGCCGGGACAGGGGTATGGCTACACCTTC
CASSPPGQGYGYTF
>TRBD1|.|TRBJ1-1|TRBV10-1
TGCGCCAGCAGCCGGGACAGGATGAACACTGAAGCTTTCTTT
CASSRDRMNTEAFF
>.|.|TRBJ2-1|TRBV6-5
TGTGCCAGCAGTTACGGTCTAGGCGGCCATGAGCAGTTCTTC
CASSYGLGGHEQFF
>TRBD2|few|TRBJ2-1|TRBV29-1
TGCAGCGCTAGACTAGCGGGGGCCTACAATGAGCAGTTCTTC
CSARLAGAYNEQFF
>.|.|TRBJ2-2|TRBV11-2
TGTGCCAGCAGCTTAGGGGGGGACCAGAACACCGGGGAGCTGTTTTTT
CASSLGGDQNTGELFF
>.|few|TRBJ2-3|TRBV7-2
TGTGCCAGCAGCACACAACCACCTCGGCTGAGCGGGACAGATACGCAGTATTTT
CASSTQPPRLSGTDTQYF
>TRBD2|.|TRBJ2-3|TRBV11-3
TGTGCCAGCAGCTTCCGGGGGGGGCTCACGGATACGCAGTATTTT
CASSFRGGLTDTQYF
>TRBD2|.|TRBJ2-3|TRBV2
TGTGCCAGCCGTCTGGGACTAGCGGGAGCGGTAGATACGCAGTATTTT
CASRLGLAGAVDTQYF
>.|few|TRBJ2-1|TRBV6-4
TGTGCCAGCAGTGTGGACAGCAATGAGCAGTTCTTC
CASSVDSNEQFF
>TRBD1|.|TRBJ2-7|TRBV2
TGTGCCACCTCCGGGACAGAGATTTACGAGCAGTACTTC
CATSGTEIYEQYF
>TRBD2|.|TRBJ2-7|TRBV19
TGTGCCAGTAGCACCCCCGGGACTAGCGGTTACGAGCAGTACTTC
CASSTPGTSGYEQYF
>TRBD1|few|TRBJ2-7|TRBV28
TGTGCCAGCACAAGACAGGGGTACGAGCAGTACTTC
CASTRQGYEQYF
>.|.|TRBJ2-2|TRBV5-4
TGTGCCACCGAGCCGTGGAACACCGGGGAGCTGTTTTTT
CATEPWNTGELFF
>TRBD2|once|TRBJ2-7|TRBV30
TGTGCCTGTCTAGCGGGAGAAGACTACGAGCAGTACTTC
CACLAGEDYEQYF
>.|.|TRBJ2-7|TRBV2
TGTGCCAGCAAGGGGGGGGGATTGGGGGTCTACGAGCAGTACTTC
CASKGGGLGVYEQYF
>TRBD2|few|TRBJ2-7|TRBV6-5
TGTGCCAGCAGAGGAACTAGCGGATACGAGCAGTACTTC
CASRGTSGYEQYF
>TRBD1|.|TRBJ1-2|TRBV28
TGTGCCAGCAGTTTCCCTAACCCTGACAGGGGCTATGGCTACACCTTC
CASSFPNPDRGYGYTF
>TRBD1|.|TRBJ1-2|TRBV19
TGTGCCAGTAGTAGGGGGGACAGTCTCGGCTACACCTTC
CASSRGDSLGYTF
>.|once|TRBJ1-2|TRBV28
TGTGCCACCCGCCGGCAGGGGTTGTATAACTATGGCTACACCTTC
CATRRQGLYNYGYTF
>.|.|TRBJ2-1|TRBV5-1
TGCGCCAGCAGCGAGGGCACCGAGACCGCCAGTGAGCAGTTCTTC
CASSEGTETASEQFF
>.|.|TRBJ2-7|TRBV2
TGTGCCAGCAGTGGGACAACCTACGAGCAGTACTTC
CASSGTTYEQYF